This TCR beta chain was obtained from a study of regulatory T cells in long-lasting Graves disease (dated by TCRdb to the early 2020s). Concerning the study at large: Patients with newly diagnosed Graves' disease had been on antithyroid drugs for under 3 months. Patients with persistent Graves' disease were compared with patients with newly diagnosed Graves' disease using TCR sequencing and RNA sequencing of peripheral blood. The study took place in China and was registered as a clinical trial. A total of about 35 samples underwent TCR sequencing: around 13 from persistent and approximately 20 from newly diagnosed Graves' disease patients.

V is reduced by 2 bases and J by 10 bases, leaving a spacing of 7 bases between them. From the germline V gene, CDR1 is SGHTS and CDR2 is YDEGEE. The CDR3 holds 11 amino acids from the cysteine to the phenylalanine. Just the 33-base CDR3 DNA is kept, in frame starting at base 1. What this sample's time point label stands for: newly diagnosed GD, antithyroid drugs for less than 3 months. RNA was extracted from PBMCs in TRIzol for both TCR sequencing and RNA sequencing. Graves' disease was diagnosed according to American Thyroid Association guidelines. Patients were recruited from an endocrinology department in Xi'an, China. Each patient gave about 8.1 milliliters of peripheral blood, collected in an EDTA anticoagulant tube. PBMCs were isolated by Ficoll Paque Plus density gradient separation without further T cell sorting. An Agilent 2100 Bioanalyzer and agarose gel were used to assess RNA quality, and a NanoDrop 2000 was used to measure RNA concentration.

The sample holds a few counts of this clonotype. The clone's antigen remains unknown. The sample holds no much larger clone one base away, and base qualities are not on file. Paper-wide results and their limitations: Persistent Graves' disease patients showed lower TCR Shannon entropy and fewer highly expanded clones than newly diagnosed patients, suggesting clonal expansion. Because the primary lesion, thyroid tissue, could not be accessed, the study looked at peripheral blood alone. TRBV28, TRBJ1-2 and TRBJ2-5 were preferentially used in persistent disease, while TRBV20-1 and TRBJ2-1 were favored in newly diagnosed disease. The authors noted that the small sample size was a limitation that may lower accuracy. Persistent patients shared more public clonotypes among themselves (around 3,000) than newly diagnosed patients did (about 970). Only the TCR beta chain was sequenced and analyzed.

The library was produced with multiplex PCR. Sequencing took place on an Illumina HiSeq 4000. CDR3 regions were amplified by Arm-PCR with iRepertoire HTBI primers to construct TCR beta libraries. Before sequencing, the PCR products went through gel purification. The study's own analysis went as follows. Gene usage analysis of CDR3 amino acid clonotypes used the 50 to 70 TRBV and 14 to 15 TRBJ segments found across samples. COPE and FqMerger were used to merge filtered high-quality paired reads into contigs. BLAST was used to align contigs to IMGT TRBV, TRBD and TRBJ reference genes, and CDR3 was defined according to IMGT. Clonotypes above 0.1% frequency were classified as highly expanded clones. Repertoire diversity was measured by Shannon entropy, and V-J evenness by the Gini coefficient. Clonotypes shared by more than one individual were considered public. TCRdb reanalyzed the raw reads on its own, using fastp at Q25 for trimming and MiXCR for clone calling, and kept in-frame beta chains. Merged by CDR3 protein, the rows form single entries marked with the most common genes and DNA. TCRdb assigned the V and J calls; the authors' analysis was not used. In all, the sample holds some 560,000 distinct CDR3 sequences, and about 16% of those were seen once. The ten largest clones take up roughly 25% of the sample.

These records were also assigned to another study, of T cells in Graves' hyperthyroidism and ophthalmopathy. According to the second study: Stable Graves' hyperthyroidism was defined as no progression to ophthalmopathy during 18 months of follow-up. The hyperthyroidism patients were between 18 and 65 years old and newly diagnosed, with a disease duration of less than 2 months. Exclusion was applied to patients with uncontrolled infections, other autoimmune diseases, pregnancy or lactation. Diagnoses were established on the basis of clinical symptoms, serum thyroxine and TRAb, thyroid ultrasound, and orbital computed tomography. The first round of RT-PCR for the TCR CDR3 was performed with the HTBI primer set and the Qiagen OneStep RT-PCR kit. Most expanded thyroid clonotypes (frequency above 0.001) were also detected in blood, suggesting blood repertoires may reflect thyroid immune responses. Ophthalmopathy was separated from stable hyperthyroidism by a 13 V-J signature model, with 85% to 90% sensitivity and about 81% specificity obtained in cross-validation and 80%/75% obtained in testing. In validation, the model predicted progression to ophthalmopathy with 55% to 71% sensitivity and around 72% specificity, a median of about six months before onset. To identify TCR V-J signatures that set the groups apart, the researchers used a discovery cohort of 100 patients, made up of 40 to 45 with Graves' ophthalmopathy and about 59 with stable Graves' hyperthyroidism. An independent validation cohort of around 19 hyperthyroidism patients and roughly 16 patients who later progressed to ophthalmopathy tested prospective prediction of ophthalmopathy. The approximately 100 discovery patients were divided at random into training and test sets in a 7:3 ratio. In addition, the study compared T-cell repertoires in thyroid tissue and in blood from several Graves' hyperthyroidism patients. Once sampling was done, hyperthyroidism patients were given methimazole at a starting dose of 30 mg daily, whereas ophthalmopathy patients were given high-dose intravenous methylprednisolone. A second multiplex PCR round built the libraries, followed by size selection and purification. The libraries were sequenced on an Illumina HiSeq2000 using paired-end 100 bp reads. Raw data were processed with SOAPnuke, discarding reads with adapters, uncalled bases, mean Phred below 15, or no exact constant-primer or identifier match. High-quality paired reads were merged with COPE v1.2.5, and unique nucleotide sequences were defined as clonotypes. MiTCR v1.1 was used to align the clonotypes against IMGT TRBV, TRBD and TRBJ reference segments. The analysis was restricted to V-J combinations with a frequency above 0.0001, which together covered about 99% of the repertoires. The TCS score was defined as the ratio of F50 (clonal expansion) to E x V (chaos), calculated using BLOSUM62-based TCRdist between CDR3 peptides within each V-J. Welch's t-statistics and random forest reduced 500 to 550 V-J features to 10 to 15, which were used in a naive Bayes classifier (R e1071). Sample size was not statistically predetermined, and blinding of investigators to group allocation was not performed. The paper describes TCR Vbeta CDR3 sequencing of 130 to 150 peripheral blood samples, made up of some 40 ophthalmopathy patients, some 80 hyperthyroidism patients and roughly 17 progressor patients.

This TCR was recovered from a middle-aged woman with Graves disease. Donor details come from another sample of the same person, matched by shared clones. The sequence is built from TRBV5-8 and TRBJ2-1; the D gene is unclear. Sequencing used peripheral blood mononuclear cells (PBMCs), obtained at new diagnosis, from a patient treated with antithyroid drugs. The DNA sequence is given as TGTGCCAGCAGCTTTGATCCGGAGCAGTTCTTC. Protein translation: CASSFDPEQFF.